Detailed here is one TCR beta chain. Its antigen is not known. TCRdb's table, derived via immunoSEQ multiplex PCR, lists solely in-frame clones and lacks some. The sample holds about 200,000 clones, about 94% seen once. This record comes from a study of T cell responses to AZD1222 COVID-19 vaccine. Overall study findings and caveats: All repertoire sampling was performed exclusively after the peak T cell response. Targets within unmutated variant regions were reportedly found for nearly half of spike-specific TCRs. The study identified only a handful of AZD1222 recipients as seropositive at baseline. A mostly white British donor set with more females was recruited, and clonal diversity was possibly underestimated.

CDR1 and CDR2 from the germline V gene are SGHTA and FQGNSA. The V gene end was trimmed by 5 bases and the J gene end by 4 bases; junction bases not matched to a gene: 4. CDR3 length equals 15 residues. This sample comprised peripheral blood, obtained 28 days after the second AZD1222 dose. V and J are TRBV7-2 and TRBJ2-5; 13 nucleotides agree with TRBD2. The source is an adult who received the AZD1222 COVID-19 vaccine. CDR3 DNA: TGTGCCAGCAGCCCCCGGACTAGCGGGGGAGAGACCCAGTACTTC. Translating gives CASSPRTSGGETQYF.